This TCR beta chain was observed in a study of T-cell memory formation after mild COVID-19. In the study overall: The TCR clusters were mostly specific to one donor. Study-wide results and limits: Largely, contracting CD4+ clones fell within CM and EM, and contracting CD8+ clones within EMRA. Pre-infection memory contained some responding clones, which suggested that cross-reactive memory had joined. Later expanders leaned CD4+, whereas clones that contracted between day 15 and 85 were balanced CD4/CD8.

One entry per CDR3 protein, called by TCRdb with MiXCR from the 5' RACE reads. The sample consists of around 140,000 distinct CDR3 sequences, roughly 6.3% of them appearing once. Germline V gene data show CDR1 as LGHDT and CDR2 as YNNKEL (reference sequence). The CDR3 totals 12 residues. V was trimmed by 1 base and J by 9 bases, leaving 10 bases between them. The table lists this clonotype with a few counts. Its target is unknown. Sequencing used PBMCs or a T cell subset sorted from them (not recorded which). The chain joins TRBV3-1 to TRBJ2-7; no reliable D call. The source is an adult woman who had mild COVID-19 (a few samples of this study predate the infection). Cell type and time point are not known. The CDR3 loop reads CASSQGPLVQYF. CDR3 in DNA: TGTGCCAGCAGCCAAGGGCCGCTGGTGCAGTACTTC.